This TCR beta chain was sequenced in a study of cytomegalovirus exposure and HLA in healthy donors. Overall study: Early released data had tens of millions of unique TCRs, all coming from HLA-typed donors.

Trimming at V came to 7 bases and at J to 5 bases, leaving 10 bases not matched to a gene. CDR3 size: 16 residues. Per the germline V gene, CDR1 is SNHLY and CDR2 is FYNNEI. This clone has a handful of counts. The target antigen is unknown. PCR amplification relied on 60 Vbeta primers (plus 13 Jbeta primers). Using immunoSEQ multiplex PCR, the repertoire was profiled, and TCRdb retains in-frame clones only, with some absent. In the table there are about 180,000 clones, about 80% of which are singletons. Findings and limits, study-wide: Previous analysis showed most TCR beta V segments were productive about 90% or about 30% of the time. There were some public TCRs occurring in many donors, but most TCR sequences were rare.

The chain employs TRBV2 and TRBJ2-3; TRBD2 aligns across 12 bases. The source of this sequence is a man younger than 40 in good health and CMV-seropositive. Sequencing used PBMCs. The CDR3 sequence: CASKRLAGGQEDTQYF. The CDR3 bases are TGTGCCAGCAAAAGGCTAGCGGGGGGGCAGGAAGATACGCAGTATTTT.